The clone carrying this TCR beta chain has only one observation. The data are from a study of OX40 agonist ivuxolimab in advanced cancers. Clones were sequenced by immunoSEQ multiplex PCR, and TCRdb holds only the in-frame ones, with some missing. The sample has 45,000 to 50,000 clones, around 85% seen once. Trimming pared 0 bases from V and 0 bases from J, leaving 5 bases between. This CDR3 region has 14 residues. The germline CDR1 and CDR2 sequences are SGDLS and YYNGEE. Here the sequenced sample was CD4+ or CD8+ T cells sorted from blood, taken in a trial of the OX40 agonist ivuxolimab. The sequence derives from an adult with an advanced solid tumor such as melanoma, head and neck, liver or kidney cancer. The chain combines TRBV9 with TRBJ2-3; D not resolved. CDR3 sequence reads: CASSVALSTDTQYF. Here the CDR3 DNA reads TGTGCCAGCAGCGTAGCGTTAAGCACAGATACGCAGTATTTT.